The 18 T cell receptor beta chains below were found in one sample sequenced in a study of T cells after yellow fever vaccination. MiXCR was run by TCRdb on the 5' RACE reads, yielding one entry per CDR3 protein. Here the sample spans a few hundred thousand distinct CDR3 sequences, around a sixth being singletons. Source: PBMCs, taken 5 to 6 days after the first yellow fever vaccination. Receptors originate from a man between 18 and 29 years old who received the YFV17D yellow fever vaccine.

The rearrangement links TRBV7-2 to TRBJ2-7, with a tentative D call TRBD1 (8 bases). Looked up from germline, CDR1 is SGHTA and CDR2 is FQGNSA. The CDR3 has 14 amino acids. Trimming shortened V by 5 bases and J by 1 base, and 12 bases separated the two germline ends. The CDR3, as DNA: TGTGCCAGCAGCACAGGGGGGGGGTCCTACGAGCAGTACTTC. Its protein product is CASSTGGGSYEQYF.

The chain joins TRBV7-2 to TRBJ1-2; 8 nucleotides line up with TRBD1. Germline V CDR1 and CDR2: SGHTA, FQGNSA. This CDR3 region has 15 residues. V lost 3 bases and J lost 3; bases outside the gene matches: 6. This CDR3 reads CASSLRTGSDYGYTF. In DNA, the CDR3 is TGTGCCAGCAGCTTGCGGACAGGGAGTGACTATGGCTACACCTTC.

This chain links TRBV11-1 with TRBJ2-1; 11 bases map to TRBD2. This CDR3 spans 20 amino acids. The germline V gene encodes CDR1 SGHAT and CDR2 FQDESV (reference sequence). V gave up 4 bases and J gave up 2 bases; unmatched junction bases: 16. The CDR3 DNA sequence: TGTGCCAGCAGCTCCCCCGGTACACATAGCGGGGGGGCAGCCTACAATGAGCAGTTCTTC. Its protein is CASSSPGTHSGGAAYNEQFF.

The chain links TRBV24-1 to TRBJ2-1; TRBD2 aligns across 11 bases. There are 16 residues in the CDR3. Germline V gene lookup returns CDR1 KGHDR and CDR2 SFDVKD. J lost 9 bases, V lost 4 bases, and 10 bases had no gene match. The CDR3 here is CATSDPSGTSGGEQFF. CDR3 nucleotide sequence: TGTGCCACCAGTGACCCTTCCGGGACTAGCGGCGGTGAGCAGTTCTTC.

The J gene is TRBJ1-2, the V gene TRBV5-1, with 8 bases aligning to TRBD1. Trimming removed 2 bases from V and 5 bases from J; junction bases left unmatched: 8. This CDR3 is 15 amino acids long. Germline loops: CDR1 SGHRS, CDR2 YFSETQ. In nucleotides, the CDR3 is TGCGCCAGCAGCTTTCACATGACAGGGGAGTATGGCTACACCTTC. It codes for CASSFHMTGEYGYTF.

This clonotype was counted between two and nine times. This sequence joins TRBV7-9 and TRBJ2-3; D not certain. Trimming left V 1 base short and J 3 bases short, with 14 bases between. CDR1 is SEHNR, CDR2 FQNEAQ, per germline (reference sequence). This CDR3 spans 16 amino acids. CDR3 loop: CASSLGPSVRTDTQYF. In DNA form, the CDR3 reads TGTGCCAGCAGCTTAGGACCATCCGTCCGGACAGATACGCAGTATTTT.

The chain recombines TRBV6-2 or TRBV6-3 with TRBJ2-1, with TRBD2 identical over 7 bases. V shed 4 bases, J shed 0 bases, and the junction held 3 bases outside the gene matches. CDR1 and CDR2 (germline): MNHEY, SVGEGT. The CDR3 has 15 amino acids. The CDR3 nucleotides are TGTGCCAGCAGTTCTAGCGGATACTCCTACAATGAGCAGTTCTTC. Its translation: CASSSSGYSYNEQFF.

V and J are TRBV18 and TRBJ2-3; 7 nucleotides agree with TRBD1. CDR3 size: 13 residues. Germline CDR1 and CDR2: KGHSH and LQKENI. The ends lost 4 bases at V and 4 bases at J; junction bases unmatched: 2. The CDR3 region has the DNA TGTGCCAGCTCACAGACAGGGCCAGATACGCAGTATTTT. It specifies CASSQTGPDTQYF. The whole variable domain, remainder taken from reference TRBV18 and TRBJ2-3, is NAGVMQNPRHLVRRRGQEARLRCSPMKGHSHVYWYRQLPEEGLKFMVYLQKENIIDESGMPKERFSAEFPKEGPSILRIQQVVRGDSAAYFCASSQTGPDTQYFGPGTRLTVL.

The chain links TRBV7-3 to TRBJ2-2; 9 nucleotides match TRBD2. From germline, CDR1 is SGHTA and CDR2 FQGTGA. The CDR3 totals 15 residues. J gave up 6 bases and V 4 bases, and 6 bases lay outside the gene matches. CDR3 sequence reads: CASSSSGGRAGELFF. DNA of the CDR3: TGTGCCAGCAGCTCCAGCGGGGGGCGAGCCGGGGAGCTGTTTTTT.

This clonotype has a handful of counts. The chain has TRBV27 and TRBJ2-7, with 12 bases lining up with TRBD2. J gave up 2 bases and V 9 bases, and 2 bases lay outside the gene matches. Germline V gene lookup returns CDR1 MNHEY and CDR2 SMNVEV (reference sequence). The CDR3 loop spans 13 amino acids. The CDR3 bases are TGTGCCAGAGGACTAGCGGGAACCTACGAGCAGTACTTC. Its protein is CARGLAGTYEQYF.

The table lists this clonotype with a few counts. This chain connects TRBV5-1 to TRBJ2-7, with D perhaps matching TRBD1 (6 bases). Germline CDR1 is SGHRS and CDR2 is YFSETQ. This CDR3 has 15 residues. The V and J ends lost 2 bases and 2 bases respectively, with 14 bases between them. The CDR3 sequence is CASSFRGTTTYEQYF. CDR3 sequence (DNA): TGCGCCAGCAGCTTCAGGGGCACCACTACCTACGAGCAGTACTTC.

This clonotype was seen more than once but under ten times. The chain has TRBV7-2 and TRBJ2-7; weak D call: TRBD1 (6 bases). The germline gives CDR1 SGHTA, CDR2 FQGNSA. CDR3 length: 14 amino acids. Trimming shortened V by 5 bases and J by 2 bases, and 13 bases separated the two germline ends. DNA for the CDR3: TGTGCCAGCAGCCAGGGGCCGGAAACCTACGAGCAGTACGTC. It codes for CASSQGPETYEQYV.

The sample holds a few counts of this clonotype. CDR3 residues: CASTGWASGGEDTQYF. CDR3 DNA: TGCGCCAGCACGGGTTGGGCTAGCGGGGGTGAAGATACGCAGTATTTT. The gene calls are TRBV5-1 and TRBJ2-3, with 10 bases fitting TRBD2. Per germline, CDR1 SGHRS and CDR2 YFSETQ. The CDR3 runs 16 residues. V lost 6 bases and J lost 5; bases outside the gene matches: 12.

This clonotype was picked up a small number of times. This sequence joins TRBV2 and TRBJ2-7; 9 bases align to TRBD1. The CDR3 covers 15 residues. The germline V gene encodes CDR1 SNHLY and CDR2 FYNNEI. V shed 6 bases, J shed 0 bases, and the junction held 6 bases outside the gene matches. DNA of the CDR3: TGTGCCAGCAGAGCCGGGACAGGGAGCTCCTACGAGCAGTACGTC. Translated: CASRAGTGSSYEQYV.

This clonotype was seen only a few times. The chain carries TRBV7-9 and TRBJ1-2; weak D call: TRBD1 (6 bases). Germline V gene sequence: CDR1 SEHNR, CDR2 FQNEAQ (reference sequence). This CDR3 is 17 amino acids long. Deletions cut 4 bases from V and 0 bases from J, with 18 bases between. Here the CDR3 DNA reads TGTGCCAGCAGCTCGGGACATGGAACAAGAGCTAACTATGGCTACACCTTC. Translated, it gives CASSSGHGTRANYGYTF.

CDR3 sequence (DNA): TGTGCCAGCAGCTTAATCGGCGCGGGGCGCACAGATACGCAGTATTTT. This sequence encodes CASSLIGAGRTDTQYF. The J gene is TRBJ2-3, the V gene TRBV7-3; tentative D call: TRBD2 (6 bases). V gave up 1 base and J gave up 1 base, with 12 bases separating them. The CDR3 consists of 16 residues. Germline V CDR1 and CDR2: SGHTA, FQGTGA.

The CDR3, as DNA: TGTGCCAGCAGCTTAGACCCAGGATCCTCCTACGAGCAGTACTTC. Encoded protein: CASSLDPGSSYEQYF. The chain carries TRBV7-2 and TRBJ2-7; D is unresolved. This CDR3 contains 15 residues. Per the germline V gene, CDR1 is SGHTA and CDR2 is FQGNSA. V lost 1 base to trimming and J lost 0 bases, with 10 bases between them.

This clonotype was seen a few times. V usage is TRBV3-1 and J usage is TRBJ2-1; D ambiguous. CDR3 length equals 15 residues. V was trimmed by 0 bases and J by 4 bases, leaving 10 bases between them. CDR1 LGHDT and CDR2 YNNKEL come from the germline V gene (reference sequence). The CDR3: CASSQESGRYNEQFF. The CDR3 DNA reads TGTGCCAGCAGCCAAGAATCGGGCAGATACAATGAGCAGTTCTTC.